This T cell receptor (beta chain) originates from a study of cytomegalovirus exposure and HLA in healthy donors. PCR was performed using 60 Vbeta and 13 Jbeta primers. Original data processing: Unique TCR beta chains totaled about 73 million in a later count, with 8.5 million to 12 million of them shared. TCRdb's copy holds only in-frame clones and misses some; the assay was immunoSEQ multiplex PCR. V and J calls and clone size are those listed in that table; D and trimming were worked out from the DNA. The sample records fewer than 100,000 clones, less than 10% being singletons. Germline CDR1 and CDR2: MNHEY and SVGAGI. Trimming at V came to 1 base and at J to 6 bases, leaving 4 bases not matched to a gene. This CDR3 region has 14 residues.

The chain links TRBV6-5 to TRBJ2-7; 9 bases align to TRBD1. Sequenced material: PBMCs. This TCR derives from a man aged 45-65 years in good health and CMV-seronegative. The CDR3 DNA follows: TGTGCCAGCAGTTACTTGGACAGGGGTGGCGAGCAGTACTTC. Translation gives CASSYLDRGGEQYF.